These 30 T cell receptor beta chains were all obtained from the same sample, sequenced in a study of OX40 agonist ivuxolimab in advanced cancers. The protocol was immunoSEQ multiplex PCR, while the TCRdb copy is restricted to in-frame clones and leaves out a portion. Among 55,000 to 70,000 clones listed, around 90% were seen once. Sequencing used CD4+ or CD8+ T cells sorted from blood, obtained in a trial of the OX40 agonist ivuxolimab. The source is an adult with an advanced solid tumor such as melanoma, head and neck, liver or kidney cancer.

The gene calls are TRBV6-5 and TRBJ1-3, with D maybe TRBD1 (5 bases). Germline CDR1 MNHEY, CDR2 SVGAGI. Trimming removed 6 bases at V and 0 bases at J, with 6 bases between. The length of the CDR3 is 13 residues. Here the CDR3 DNA reads TGTGCCAGCAGACAGGTCTCTGGAAACACCATATATTTT. Translating gives CASRQVSGNTIYF.

The V call is TRBV19, the J call TRBJ1-5; possible D gene TRBD1, 5 bases. This CDR3 contains 14 residues. Germline CDR1 LNHDA, CDR2 SQIVND (reference sequence). Between the trimmed V and J ends, which lost 2 bases and 3 bases, there was a span of 8 bases. The CDR3 reads CASSIRQLNQPQHF. The CDR3 DNA reads TGTGCCAGTAGTATACGACAGCTCAATCAGCCCCAGCATTTT. The complete variable domain, with remaining parts taken from reference TRBV19 and TRBJ1-5, reads DGGITQSPKYLFRKEGQNVTLSCEQNLNHDAMYWYRQDPGQGLRLIYYSQIVNDFQKGDIAEGYSVSREKKESFPLTVTSAQKNPTAFYLCASSIRQLNQPQHFGDGTRLSIL.

CDR3 nucleotides: TGTGCCAGCAGCCCCGGACAGACACAAGAGACCCAGTACTTC. Residues: CASSPGQTQETQYF. The genes are TRBV5-5 and TRBJ2-5; perhaps TRBD1 as D (6 bases). V was shortened by 4 bases and J by 2 bases, with 12 bases between the two germline ends. Germline V gene lookup returns CDR1 SGHKS and CDR2 YYEKEE (reference sequence). The CDR3 is 14 amino acids.

The rearrangement links TRBV4-3 to TRBJ2-7, with unresolved D. The CDR3 is made up of 16 amino acids. The germline V gene has CDR1 LGHNA and CDR2 YSLEER. Trimming left V 0 bases short and J 0 bases short, with 12 bases between. In nucleotides, the CDR3 is TGCGCCAGCAGCCAAGATCGTGGAAGGGTCTCCTACGAGCAGTACTTC. It encodes CASSQDRGRVSYEQYF.

The rearrangement uses TRBV6-6 and TRBJ2-5; tentatively, D is TRBD1 (5 bases). With 5 bases removed from V and 1 base from J, the gap between germline ends came to 17 bases. The CDR3 totals 16 residues. Germline CDR1 is MNHNY and CDR2 is SVGAGI (reference sequence). CDR3 region: CASSHRKGEIQETQYF. CDR3 nucleotide sequence: TGTGCCAGCAGTCACAGGAAAGGTGAAATCCAAGAGACCCAGTACTTC.

This clone was seen more than once but under ten times. The chain is built from TRBV7-8 and TRBJ1-3, with TRBD1 as a possible D gene (5 bases). The germline V and J ends were trimmed by 3 bases and 0 bases, with 12 bases remaining between them. This CDR3 has 16 amino acids. The germline V gene encodes CDR1 SGHVS and CDR2 FQNEAQ. The CDR3 reads CASSLGQIFSGNTIYF. CDR3 coding DNA: TGTGCCAGCAGCTTGGGGCAGATATTCTCTGGAAACACCATATATTTT. Using reference TRBV7-8 and TRBJ1-3 for the parts outside the CDR3, the full variable domain is GAGVSQSPRYKVAKRGQDVALRCDPISGHVSLFWYQQALGQGPEFLTYFQNEAQLDKSGLPSDRFFAERPEGSVSTLKIQRTQQEDSAVYLCASSLGQIFSGNTIYFGEGSWLTVV.

A few counts support this clone. The chain is built from TRBV7-6 and TRBJ2-2; the D gene is possibly TRBD2 (6 bases). The CDR3 contains 16 residues. Trimming took off 5 bases at V and 1 base at J, with 14 bases between the two ends. The germline CDR1 and CDR2 sequences are SGHVS and FNYEAQ. CDR3 in DNA: TGTGCCAGCAGCCGGGATGAGGAGGGGAACACCGGGGAGCTGTTTTTT. Encoded protein: CASSRDEEGNTGELFF.

J is TRBJ1-2 and V is TRBV29-1, with 9 bases matching TRBD1. The CDR3 is 13 residues long. After removal of 8 bases from V and 3 bases from J, the junction contained 7 bases not matched to a gene. Germline loops: CDR1 SQVTM, CDR2 ANQGSEA. DNA for the CDR3: TGCAGCTCAGGGGACAGGGTCGACTATGGCTACACCTTC. Amino acid sequence: CSSGDRVDYGYTF. The entire variable domain, with the rest obtained from reference TRBV29-1 and TRBJ1-2, is as follows: SAVISQKPSRDICQRGTSLTIQCQVDSQVTMMFWYRQQPGQSLTLIATANQGSEATYESGFVIDKFPISRPNLTFSTLTVSNMSPEDSSIYLCSSGDRVDYGYTFGSGTRLTVV.

The gene calls are TRBV19 and TRBJ1-1; perhaps TRBD1 as D (6 bases). CDR3 length: 17 amino acids. Looked up from germline, CDR1 is LNHDA and CDR2 is SQIVND (reference sequence). V dropped 7 bases and J dropped 6 bases, with 27 bases sitting between them. The DNA for the CDR3 is TGTGCCAGTAACGCAGGGGCCTCACTTTATGTGAAGGCTGAAGCTTTCTTT. It encodes CASNAGASLYVKAEAFF.

The chain couples TRBV15 to TRBJ2-1; D call uncertain. Between the trimmed V and J ends, which lost 9 bases and 0 bases, there was a span of 15 bases. Per germline, CDR1 LNHNV and CDR2 YYDKDF (reference sequence). CDR3 size: 15 residues. The CDR3 nucleotides are TGTGCCACGAGCCTCTCCGATGGCTCCTACAATGAGCAGTTCTTC. Residues: CATSLSDGSYNEQFF.

The rearrangement joins TRBV6-1 to TRBJ1-1, with no clear D. V was clipped by 2 bases and J by 1 base, with 8 bases between them. There are 14 residues in the CDR3. CDR1 and CDR2 from the germline V gene are MNHNS and SASEGT. The CDR3: CASSERGANTEAFF. CDR3 coding DNA: TGTGCCAGCAGTGAACGGGGTGCGAACACTGAAGCTTTCTTT.

V and J are TRBV29-1 and TRBJ1-1, with D unresolved. This CDR3 is 12 amino acids long. From germline, CDR1 is SQVTM and CDR2 ANQGSEA. Trimming removed 3 bases from V and 5 bases from J, with 10 bases in between. CDR3 region: CSVDLDGTEAFF. In DNA form, the CDR3 reads TGCAGCGTTGACTTGGACGGGACTGAAGCTTTCTTT.

V and J are TRBV9 and TRBJ2-1, with 11 bases matching TRBD2. CDR3 length: 15 amino acids. V shed 3 bases, J shed 9 bases, and the junction held 8 bases outside the gene matches. CDR1 and CDR2 from the germline V gene are SGDLS and YYNGEE. The CDR3 reads CASSGVAGGPIEQFF. DNA for the CDR3: TGTGCCAGCAGCGGGGTAGCGGGAGGGCCGATTGAGCAGTTCTTC. Full variable domain (outside the CDR3, taken from reference TRBV9 and TRBJ2-1): DSGVTQTPKHLITATGQRVTLRCSPRSGDLSVYWYQQSLDQGLQFLIQYYNGEERAKGNILERFSAQQFPDLHSELNLSSLELGDSALYFCASSGVAGGPIEQFFGPGTRLTVL.

In its sample, this clone was seen once. This rearrangement joins TRBV19 to TRBJ2-2; 8 bases are a match to TRBD1. The CDR3 consists of 17 residues. After removal of 4 bases from V and 3 bases from J, the junction contained 10 bases not matched to a gene. Germline CDR1 is LNHDA and CDR2 is SQIVND (reference sequence). This CDR3 reads CASSRGQELIHTGELFF. The CDR3 DNA is TGTGCCAGTAGTAGGGGACAGGAATTAATCCACACCGGGGAGCTGTTTTTT.

The chain links TRBV6-1 to TRBJ1-5; a weak D match, TRBD1 (5 bases). V dropped 5 bases and J dropped 6 bases, with 8 bases sitting between them. This CDR3 is built from 12 residues. Germline CDR1 reads MNHNS; CDR2 reads SASEGT. The CDR3 here is CASSQGSQPQHF. The CDR3 DNA is TGTGCCAGCAGTCAGGGATCTCAGCCCCAGCATTTT.

The chain has TRBV5-4 and TRBJ2-3; D remains unclear. The V and J ends lost 4 bases and 0 bases respectively, with 9 bases between them. The germline V gene encodes CDR1 SGHNT and CDR2 YYREEE (reference sequence). The CDR3 extends over 14 amino acids. CDR3 loop: CASSPPESTDTQYF. The CDR3 DNA reads as TGTGCCAGCAGCCCCCCGGAAAGCACAGATACGCAGTATTTT.

The rearrangement uses TRBV6-1 and TRBJ2-7; 9 nucleotides agree with TRBD1. Losses at the gene ends were 3 bases for V and 4 bases for J; bases not matched to a gene: 7. Germline CDR1 is MNHNS and CDR2 is SASEGT. The CDR3 has 15 amino acids. The CDR3 nucleotides read TGTGCCAGCAGTGAGGGGACAGGGAAATTATACGAGCAGTACTTC. This gives the protein CASSEGTGKLYEQYF.

Turning to this clone: The same CDR3 also results from other DNA sequences found in this sample. V is TRBV28 and J is TRBJ2-2; 7 nucleotides line up with TRBD2. This CDR3 comprises 13 residues. Germline values: CDR1 MDHEN, CDR2 SYDVKM. As DNA, the CDR3 is TGTAGCGGGGCTGATTCGAACACCGGGGAGCTGTTTTTT. It specifies CSGADSNTGELFF.

The chain recombines TRBV2 with TRBJ2-1; maybe TRBD2 (5 bases). CDR3 length: 15 residues. Trimming took 4 bases from V and 6 from J, leaving 16 bases between them. The germline gives CDR1 SNHLY, CDR2 FYNNEI. CDR3 bases: TGTGCCAGCAGTGGGTTCGGGGTATGGGGCAATGAGCAGTTCTTC. Amino acid sequence: CASSGFGVWGNEQFF.

J is TRBJ2-2 and V is TRBV19; D is unresolved. This CDR3 spans 14 amino acids. In germline, CDR1 is LNHDA, CDR2 SQIVND (reference sequence). Trimming stripped 7 bases from V and 1 base from J, with 10 bases between. The CDR3, as DNA: TGTGCCAGTATCGGTCGGATGAACACCGGGGAGCTGTTTTTT. Amino acid sequence: CASIGRMNTGELFF. Full variable domain (outside the CDR3, taken from reference TRBV19 and TRBJ2-2): DGGITQSPKYLFRKEGQNVTLSCEQNLNHDAMYWYRQDPGQGLRLIYYSQIVNDFQKGDIAEGYSVSREKKESFPLTVTSAQKNPTAFYLCASIGRMNTGELFFGEGSRLTVL.

This clone came up once. V gene TRBV5-4 combines with J gene TRBJ1-1; no clear D gene. There are 14 residues in the CDR3. V was pared by 0 bases and J by 1 base, with 7 bases between. The germline V gene encodes CDR1 SGHNT and CDR2 YYREEE (reference sequence). CDR3 residues: CASSLEVANTEAFF. Written as DNA, the CDR3 is TGTGCCAGCAGCTTGGAAGTGGCGAACACTGAAGCTTTCTTT. Together with reference TRBV5-4 and TRBJ1-1, the CDR3 gives the full variable domain: ETGVTQSPTHLIKTRGQQVTLRCSSQSGHNTVSWYQQALGQGPQFIFQYYREEENGRGNFPPRFSGLQFPNYSSELNVNALELDDSALYLCASSLEVANTEAFFGQGTRLTVV.

This chain joins TRBV18 and TRBJ2-7; no firm D call. The CDR3 has 13 amino acids. Trimming cost V 0 bases and J 3 bases, with 6 bases left between them. In germline, CDR1 is KGHSH, CDR2 LQKENI. CDR3 region: CASSPPANYEQYF. CDR3 nucleotides: TGTGCCAGCTCACCACCGGCCAACTACGAGCAGTACTTC.

The chain recombines TRBV5-1 with TRBJ2-2; D is perhaps TRBD2 (5 bases). Germline V gives CDR1 SGHRS, CDR2 YFSETQ. The CDR3 has 15 amino acids. Deletions cut 4 bases from V and 2 bases from J, with 12 bases between. CDR3 DNA: TGCGCCAGCAGCCTACGGGGTGGAAACACCGGGGAGCTGTTTTTT. It translates to CASSLRGGNTGELFF.

The rearrangement uses TRBV5-6 and TRBJ2-3; perhaps TRBD1 as D (6 bases). The V and J ends lost 4 bases and 3 bases respectively, with 21 bases between them. Germline-derived CDR1 and CDR2 are SGHDT and YYEEEE. This CDR3 has 17 amino acids. CDR3 region: CASSPLSVGTRTDTQYF. In nucleotides, the CDR3 is TGTGCCAGCAGCCCGCTATCGGTGGGGACAAGGACAGATACGCAGTATTTT.

This rearrangement joins TRBV28 to TRBJ1-3, with a tentative D call TRBD1 (5 bases). V lost 6 bases and J lost 4, with 16 bases in between. Germline V gene lookup returns CDR1 MDHEN and CDR2 SYDVKM. CDR3 length equals 15 residues. The CDR3, as DNA: TGTGCCAGCAGCCTCGGCCAGGGCTTGGGAAACACCATATATTTT. Translated, it gives CASSLGQGLGNTIYF.

The chain carries TRBV15 and TRBJ2-3; 11 nucleotides line up with TRBD2. With 0 bases clipped from V and 4 bases from J, the junction kept 3 bases outside the gene matches. Germline values: CDR1 LNHNV, CDR2 YYDKDF (reference sequence). The length of the CDR3 is 16 residues. The CDR3 protein is CATSRDLTSGADTQYF. In DNA, the CDR3 is TGTGCCACCAGCAGAGATCTGACTAGCGGGGCAGATACGCAGTATTTT.

The chain carries TRBV5-5 and TRBJ2-5; tentative D call: TRBD2 (6 bases). Germline CDR1 and CDR2: SGHKS and YYEKEE (reference sequence). V lost 4 bases and J 5 bases, leaving 24 bases between the germline ends. There are 17 residues in the CDR3. CDR3 amino acids: CASSRRAAGNNIETQYF. CDR3 DNA sequence: TGTGCCAGCAGCCGGAGGGCGGCAGGGAATAATATCGAGACCCAGTACTTC.

The rearrangement links TRBV6-1 to TRBJ2-2; 9 bases map to TRBD2. Trimming took 4 bases from V and 5 from J; bases not matched to a gene: 5. This CDR3 has 15 residues. Germline CDR1 MNHNS, CDR2 SASEGT. CDR3 loop: CASSVQAGGTGELFF. DNA for the CDR3: TGTGCCAGCAGTGTACAAGCGGGGGGAACCGGGGAGCTGTTTTTT.

This chain joins TRBV29-1 and TRBJ2-7, with TRBD2 identical over 9 bases. The CDR3 contains 13 residues. J lost 2 bases, V lost 7 bases, and 6 bases had no gene match. From germline, CDR1 is SQVTM and CDR2 ANQGSEA. The CDR3 reads CSAGTSKAYEQYF. The CDR3 DNA reads TGCAGCGCCGGGACTAGCAAAGCCTACGAGCAGTACTTC.

The V gene is TRBV7-2, the J gene TRBJ1-1; D ambiguous. CDR3 length: 12 amino acids. Germline V gives CDR1 SGHTA, CDR2 FQGNSA. V dropped 2 bases and J dropped 5 bases, with 6 bases sitting between them. The CDR3 DNA is TGTGCCAGCAGCTTAACACGAACTGAAGCTTTCTTT. It specifies CASSLTRTEAFF.